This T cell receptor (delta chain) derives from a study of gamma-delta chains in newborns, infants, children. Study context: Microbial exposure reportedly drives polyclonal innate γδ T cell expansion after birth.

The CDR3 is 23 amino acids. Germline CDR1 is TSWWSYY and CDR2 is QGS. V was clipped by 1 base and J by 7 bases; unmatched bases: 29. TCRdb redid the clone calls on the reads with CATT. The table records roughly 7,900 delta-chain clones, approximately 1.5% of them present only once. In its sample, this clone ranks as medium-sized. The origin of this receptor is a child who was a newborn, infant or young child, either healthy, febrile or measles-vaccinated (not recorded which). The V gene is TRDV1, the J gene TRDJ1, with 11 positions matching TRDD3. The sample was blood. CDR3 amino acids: CALGEREGMGLMGDTRSFGKLIF. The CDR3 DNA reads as TGTGCTCTTGGGGAACGCGAAGGGATGGGGCTTATGGGGGATACGCGGAGCTTCGGTAAACTCATCTTT.